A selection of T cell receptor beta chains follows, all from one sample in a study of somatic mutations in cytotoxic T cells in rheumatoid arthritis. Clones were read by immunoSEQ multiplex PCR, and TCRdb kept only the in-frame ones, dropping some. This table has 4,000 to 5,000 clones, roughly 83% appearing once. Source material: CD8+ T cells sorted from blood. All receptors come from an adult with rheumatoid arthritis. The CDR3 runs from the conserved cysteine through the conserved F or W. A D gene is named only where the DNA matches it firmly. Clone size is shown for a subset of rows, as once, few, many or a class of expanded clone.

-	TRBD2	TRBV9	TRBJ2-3	CASSLHSRGSGTDTQYF	TGTGCCAGCAGCCTCCATTCGCGGGGGAGCGGAACAGATACGCAGTATTTT
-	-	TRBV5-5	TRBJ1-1	CASTFSGGAVTEAFF	TGTGCCAGCACCTTCTCCGGGGGCGCAGTCACTGAAGCTTTCTTT
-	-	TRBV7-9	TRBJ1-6	CASSFVRDNNSPLHF	TGTGCCAGCAGCTTCGTCCGGGACAATAATTCACCCCTCCACTTT
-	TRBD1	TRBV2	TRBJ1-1	CASILRPDRVNTEAFF	TGTGCCAGCATCCTACGACCGGACAGGGTTAACACTGAAGCTTTCTTT
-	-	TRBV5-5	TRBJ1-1	CASSWGLGSTEAFF	TGTGCCAGCAGCTGGGGCCTTGGGAGCACTGAAGCTTTCTTT
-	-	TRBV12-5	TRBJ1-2	CASGFTTGSGNGYTF	TGTGCTAGTGGTTTTACAACAGGGTCGGGTAATGGCTACACCTTC
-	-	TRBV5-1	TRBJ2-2	CASSGSLSGELFF	TGCGCCAGCAGTGGATCGTTATCTGGGGAGCTGTTTTTT
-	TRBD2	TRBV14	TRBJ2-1	CASSSGLAGGPGNEQFF	TGTGCCAGCAGCTCGGGACTAGCGGGGGGGCCTGGGAATGAGCAGTTCTTC
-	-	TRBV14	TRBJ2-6	CASSDSSGANVLTF	TGTGCCAGCAGCGACTCCTCTGGGGCCAACGTCCTGACTTTC
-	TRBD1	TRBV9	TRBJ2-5	CASSVEGAKTQYF	TGTGCCAGCAGCGTAGAGGGGGCGAAGACCCAGTACTTC
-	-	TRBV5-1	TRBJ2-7	CASRVQHDSYEQYF	TGCGCCAGCAGGGTCCAGCACGACTCCTACGAGCAGTACTTC
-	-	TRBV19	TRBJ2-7	CASSIAMDTTYEQYF	TGTGCCAGTAGTATAGCGATGGATACTACCTACGAGCAGTACTTC
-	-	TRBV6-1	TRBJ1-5	CASSDGFSGVRPQHF	TGTGCCAGCAGTGATGGGTTTAGTGGGGTGCGGCCCCAGCATTTT
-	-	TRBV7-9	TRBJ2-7	CASSQGTVSSYEQYF	TGTGCCAGCAGCCAGGGGACGGTGAGCTCCTACGAGCAGTACTTC
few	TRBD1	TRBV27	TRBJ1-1	CASSLGQFTEAFF	TGTGCCAGCAGCTTGGGACAGTTCACTGAAGCTTTCTTT